Listed below are T cell receptor beta chains from one sample, sequenced in a study of T cell repertoires in cytomegalovirus infection. TCRdb fed the reads into MiXCR, producing one record per CDR3 protein. The data contain about 340,000 distinct CDR3 sequences, almost 30% of them seen just once; the ten biggest clones take up over 15%. What these receptors recognize is not known. The specimen comprised cultured PBMCs, sampled from culture after CMV antigen stimulation. The receptors come from a human donor in good health (CMV status not recorded). Some clones in this sample may be carry-over from other donors' samples. Each CDR3 is given with its conserved first and last residue. A D gene is named only where the DNA matches it firmly. Size is stated for part of the rows, as once, few or many counts, or as a class when the clone is expanded.

TRBD1	TRBV7-2	TRBJ1-1	many	CASSPRDRGRTEAFF	TGTGCCAGCAGCCCCAGGGACAGGGGAAGAACTGAAGCTTTCTTT
TRBD2	TRBV29-1	TRBJ2-3	once	CSVGMWREALTDTQYF	TGCAGCGTTGGAATGTGGCGGGAGGCACTCACAGATACGCAGTATTTT
.	TRBV6-5	TRBJ1-2	.	CASSFLRGDYGYTF	TGTGCCAGCAGTTTCTTGAGGGGGGACTATGGCTACACCTTC
TRBD1	TRBV7-8	TRBJ1-5	many	CASSFMDRGNQPQHF	TGTGCCAGCAGCTTTATGGACAGGGGAAATCAGCCCCAGCATTTT
TRBD2	TRBV24-1	TRBJ2-1	.	CATSDPGTSGRATNEQFF	TGTGCCACCAGTGATCCCGGGACTAGCGGGAGGGCCACAAATGAGCAGTTCTTC
.	TRBV6-5	TRBJ1-1	.	CASASRGDYIAFF	TGTGCCAGCGCCTCCAGGGGCGATTATATAGCTTTCTTT
.	TRBV28	TRBJ1-3	.	CASSSLGTSSGNTIYF	TGTGCCAGCAGTTCACTCGGGACAAGCTCTGGAAACACCATATATTTT
.	TRBV7-6	TRBJ2-5	.	CASSLPSGETQYF	TGTGCCAGCAGCTTACCCAGCGGGGAGACCCAGTACTTC
.	TRBV15	TRBJ1-1	few	CATSRDMLNTEAFF	TGTGCCACCAGCAGAGACATGTTGAACACTGAAGCTTTCTTT
TRBD1	TRBV6-6	TRBJ2-7	.	CASSYGPGQSYEQYF	TGTGCCAGCAGTTACGGGCCGGGACAGTCCTACGAGCAGTACTTC
.	TRBV7-2	TRBJ1-2	few	CASSSRGGHHLGYTF	TGTGCCAGCAGCTCGAGGGGGGGACATCACCTTGGCTACACCTTC
.	TRBV6-6	TRBJ1-5	once	CASSYNENQPQHF	TGTGCCAGCAGTTACAACGAGAATCAGCCCCAGCATTTT
.	TRBV9	TRBJ1-1	many	CASSRGTTNTEAFF	TGTGCCAGCAGCCGAGGGACGACCAACACTGAAGCTTTCTTT
TRBD1	TRBV15	TRBJ2-7	many	CATSRDLLDRGSYEQYF	TGTGCCACCAGCAGAGATCTCTTGGACAGGGGTTCCTACGAGCAGTACTTC
.	TRBV6-4	TRBJ1-1	few	CASSDSEGSGRAFF	TGTGCCAGCAGTGACTCTGAGGGATCGGGAAGAGCTTTCTTT
TRBD1	TRBV4-1	TRBJ2-5	medium-sized	CASSQRGQGAKETQYF	TGCGCCAGCAGCCAACGGGGCCAGGGGGCGAAAGAGACCCAGTACTTC
TRBD2	TRBV20-1	TRBJ2-1	many	CSAQGPSGRYEQFF	TGCAGTGCTCAGGGGCCTAGCGGGAGATATGAGCAGTTCTTC
.	TRBV2	TRBJ1-5	.	CASSGGGGVIQPQHF	TGTGCCAGCAGTGGAGGGGGTGGGGTAATCCAGCCCCAGCATTTT
.	TRBV27	TRBJ1-2	.	CASSRSGVYGYTF	TGTGCCAGCAGCCGGTCCGGGGTCTATGGCTACACCTTC
TRBD2	TRBV12-3/TRBV12-4	TRBJ2-3	medium-sized	CASSFPGLAGGTSTDTQYF	TGTGCCAGCAGTTTCCCGGGACTAGCGGGCGGAACTAGCACAGATACGCAGTATTTT
.	TRBV19	TRBJ1-1	.	CASKGLSNTEAFF	TGTGCCAGTAAGGGCCTCTCGAACACTGAAGCTTTCTTT
.	TRBV7-2	TRBJ1-5	few	CASSTQSGTQQPQHF	TGTGCCAGCAGCACCCAATCCGGGACCCAGCAGCCCCAGCATTTT
TRBD2	TRBV6-8	TRBJ2-5	few	CASTQGRSRGGPETQYF	TGTGCCAGCACCCAGGGGCGGTCGCGGGGGGGCCCAGAGACCCAGTACTTC
TRBD2	TRBV20-1	TRBJ2-5	.	CSSTRVSGNQETQYF	TGCAGTTCCACCCGCGTTAGCGGGAATCAAGAGACCCAGTACTTC
.	TRBV10-3	TRBJ1-6	few	CAIPGGKGRNSPLHF	TGTGCCATCCCCGGGGGGAAGGGGAGGAATTCACCCCTCCACTTT
.	TRBV6-6	TRBJ1-1	few	CASSSGAYTEAFF	TGTGCCAGCAGTTCGGGGGCCTACACTGAAGCTTTCTTT
.	TRBV12-3/TRBV12-4	TRBJ1-5	.	CASSLAPTGYSNQPQHF	TGTGCCAGCAGTTTAGCCCCGACAGGTTATAGCAATCAGCCCCAGCATTTT
TRBD1	TRBV11-2	TRBJ1-3	few	CASSFWDRENSGNTIYF	TGTGCCAGCAGCTTCTGGGACAGGGAAAACTCTGGAAACACCATATATTTT
.	TRBV19	TRBJ1-1	.	CASSTRARGTEAFF	TGTGCCAGTAGTACCCGGGCCCGGGGGACTGAAGCTTTCTTT
.	TRBV19	TRBJ1-5	.	CASSINRAQPQHF	TGTGCCAGTAGTATAAACAGGGCTCAGCCCCAGCATTTT
.	TRBV5-1	TRBJ2-5	.	CASSATFQGGFGETQYF	TGCGCCAGCAGCGCCACCTTCCAGGGGGGGTTCGGCGAGACCCAGTACTTC
.	TRBV15	TRBJ2-2	.	CATSRAKGYGELFF	TGTGCCACCAGCAGAGCTAAAGGTTACGGGGAGCTGTTTTTT
.	TRBV7-9	TRBJ2-7	.	CASSPRLVPEQYF	TGTGCCAGCAGCCCCAGACTAGTCCCCGAGCAGTACTTC
TRBD1	TRBV3-1	TRBJ2-5	few	CASSQGQGLARETQYF	TGTGCCAGCAGCCAAGGACAGGGATTGGCGAGGGAGACCCAGTACTTC
TRBD1	TRBV25-1	TRBJ2-7	few	CASSDPKDRVYEQYF	TGTGCCAGCAGTGACCCGAAGGACAGGGTCTACGAGCAGTACTTC
TRBD1	TRBV7-3	TRBJ2-2	many	CASNPTGGTGELFF	TGTGCCAGCAACCCTACAGGGGGCACCGGGGAGCTGTTTTTT
.	TRBV7-9	TRBJ2-7	many	CASSSVPSEAYEQYF	TGTGCCAGCAGCTCTGTTCCTAGCGAAGCCTACGAGCAGTACTTC
.	TRBV5-6	TRBJ2-7	.	CASSFGRPMGSYEQYF	TGTGCCAGCAGCTTTGGGCGGCCCATGGGCTCCTACGAGCAGTACTTC
.	TRBV20-1	TRBJ1-5	.	CSAIDQYSNQPQHF	TGCAGTGCCATTGACCAGTATAGCAATCAGCCCCAGCATTTT
.	TRBV19	TRBJ1-1	few	CASSFRVTEAFF	TGTGCCAGTAGTTTCAGGGTTACTGAAGCTTTCTTT
TRBD1	TRBV19	TRBJ1-6	.	CASTRTGGTNSPLHF	TGTGCCAGTACTCGGACAGGGGGAACTAATTCACCCCTCCACTTT
.	TRBV6-1	TRBJ2-5	few	CASSYGLQETQYF	TGTGCCAGCAGTTACGGGTTACAAGAGACCCAGTACTTC
.	TRBV12-3/TRBV12-4	TRBJ2-3	few	CASSFIALDTQYF	TGTGCCAGCAGTTTTATAGCATTGGATACGCAGTATTTT
.	TRBV4-2	TRBJ2-3	.	CASSQGVASVETDTQYF	TGTGCCAGCAGCCAAGGGGTGGCTAGCGTTGAAACAGATACGCAGTATTTT
.	TRBV23-1	TRBJ2-7	.	CASSQSSRGRFYEQYF	TGCGCCAGCAGTCAATCTAGCCGGGGGCGATTCTACGAGCAGTACTTC